The present T cell receptor beta chain was sequenced within a study of OX40 agonist ivuxolimab in advanced cancers. Clones were read by immunoSEQ multiplex PCR, and TCRdb kept only the in-frame ones, dropping some. The sample gives about 120,000 clones, about nine tenths of which show up once; about 0.28% is in the top ten. Germline lookup yields CDR1 MGHRA and CDR2 YSYEKL. The CDR3 is made up of 15 amino acids. Trimming took off 5 bases at V and 0 bases at J, with 13 bases between the two ends. The chain links TRBV4-1 to TRBJ1-1; D perhaps matches TRBD1 (5 bases). This receptor was obtained from an adult with an advanced solid tumor such as melanoma, head and neck, liver or kidney cancer. Material: CD4+ or CD8+ T cells sorted from blood, obtained in a trial of the OX40 agonist ivuxolimab. The CDR3 sequence is CASSYQTGVNTEAFF. The CDR3 nucleotides are TGCGCCAGCAGCTACCAAACAGGAGTGAACACTGAAGCTTTCTTT.